What follows are 25 T cell receptor beta chains derived from one specimen sequenced in a study of blood T cell repertoires in COVID-19. The protocol was immunoSEQ multiplex PCR, while the TCRdb copy is restricted to in-frame clones and leaves out a portion. The sample holds 75,000 to 95,000 clones, around 81% seen once. The sample was peripheral blood. These receptors came from a middle-aged man with acute or convalescent COVID-19.

The J gene is TRBJ1-3, the V gene TRBV7-2; D gene unclear. This CDR3 has 16 amino acids. V was trimmed by 3 bases and J by 0 bases, leaving 12 bases between them. CDR1 and CDR2 (germline): SGHTA, FQGNSA. CDR3 in amino acids: CASSFLGIDSGNTIYF. The CDR3 nucleotides are TGTGCCAGCAGCTTTCTCGGGATTGACTCTGGAAACACCATATATTTT.

This chain links TRBV6-5 with TRBJ2-7; tentative D call: TRBD1 (5 bases). V gave up 0 bases and J gave up 0 bases, with 9 bases separating them. CDR1 and CDR2 (germline): MNHEY, SVGAGI. CDR3 size: 15 residues. CDR3 coding DNA: TGTGCCAGCAGTTACTCCCTCGACAGCTCCTACGAGCAGTACTTC. It is translated as CASSYSLDSSYEQYF.

The CDR3 here is CASSQLGAGAETQYF. The CDR3 coding sequence is TGCGCCAGCAGCCAATTGGGGGCAGGTGCGGAGACCCAGTACTTC. This chain joins TRBV4-1 and TRBJ2-5; maybe TRBD1 (6 bases). Per germline, CDR1 MGHRA and CDR2 YSYEKL. The V gene lost 2 bases and the J gene lost 5 bases, with 15 bases spanning the gap. The CDR3 extends over 15 amino acids.

The CDR3: CASSTQGDYGYTF. The CDR3 region has the DNA TGTGCCAGCAGCACGCAGGGGGACTATGGCTACACCTTC. The V and J genes are TRBV5-6 and TRBJ1-2; 7 positions agree with TRBD1. The CDR3 spans 13 residues. With V trimmed by 4 bases and J by 3 bases, 3 bases remained unmatched. From germline, CDR1 is SGHDT and CDR2 YYEEEE.

The chain employs TRBV27 and TRBJ2-3, with TRBD1 identical over 7 bases. Unmatched junction bases numbered 8, after V lost 7 bases and J lost 1 base. CDR1 is MNHEY, CDR2 SMNVEV, per germline (reference sequence). The length of the CDR3 is 15 residues. DNA for the CDR3: TGTGCCAGCACTCGATACAGGGGAGGCACAGATACGCAGTATTTT. This gives the protein CASTRYRGGTDTQYF.

V and J are TRBV2 and TRBJ1-2; 7 bases match TRBD1. Germline CDR1 and CDR2: SNHLY and FYNNEI. V lost 9 bases to trimming and J lost 4 bases; unmatched junction nucleotides: 2. The CDR3 has 11 residues. In DNA, the CDR3 is TGTGCCAGTCGACAGGGCTATGGCTACACCTTC. This encodes CASRQGYGYTF.

J is TRBJ1-1 and V is TRBV9, with TRBD1 matching over 10 bases. The CDR3 extends over 17 amino acids. The germline V gene encodes CDR1 SGDLS and CDR2 YYNGEE. Trimming at V came to 0 bases and at J to 3 bases, leaving 8 bases not matched to a gene. CDR3 coding DNA: TGTGCCAGCAGCGTAGGACAGGGGGCAATAAGGGACACTGAAGCTTTCTTT. This sequence encodes CASSVGQGAIRDTEAFF.

In its sample, this clone was seen a few times. The chain uses TRBV19 and TRBJ1-1; 8 bases align to TRBD1. Trimming cost V 6 bases and J 6 bases; bases outside gene matches: 9. Germline V CDR1 and CDR2: LNHDA, SQIVND (reference sequence). CDR3 size: 14 residues. The CDR3 region has the DNA TGTGCCAGTAGACCTCGACAGGGGAGCCCTGAAGCTTTCTTT. Encoded protein: CASRPRQGSPEAFF.

This chain uses TRBV4-3 with TRBJ2-3, with TRBD2 identical over 8 bases. Per germline, CDR1 LGHNA and CDR2 YSLEER. CDR3 length equals 14 residues. Unmatched junction bases numbered 4, after V lost 4 bases and J lost 4 bases. The CDR3 DNA follows: TGCGCCAGCAGCCGCGGGGGGATCCCAGATACGCAGTATTTT. It codes for CASSRGGIPDTQYF.

This chain connects TRBV6-4 to TRBJ1-2; TRBD1 is a possible D gene (5 bases). Germline values: CDR1 MRHNA, CDR2 SNTAGT. This CDR3 has 14 residues. The V end was cut by 3 bases, the J end by 8 bases, with 16 bases between. The DNA of the CDR3 is TGTGCCAGCAGTGATATGGGCGGGGGGAGAGGCTACACCTTC. Its translation is CASSDMGGGRGYTF.

V gene TRBV7-2 combines with J gene TRBJ2-2, with TRBD2 matching 9 bases. The CDR3 is 14 amino acids. Per the germline V gene, CDR1 is SGHTA and CDR2 is FQGNSA. V gave up 6 bases and J gave up 2 bases; unmatched junction bases: 1. CDR3 DNA: TGTGCCAGCAGAGCGGGGGGCAACACCGGGGAGCTGTTTTTT. It translates to CASRAGGNTGELFF.

This chain connects TRBV6-5 to TRBJ2-7; 11 positions match TRBD2. J gave up 1 base and V 5 bases, and 4 bases lay outside the gene matches. This CDR3 comprises 15 residues. Looked up from germline, CDR1 is MNHEY and CDR2 is SVGAGI. The CDR3, as DNA: TGTGCCAGCAGTCCCGGGACTAGCGGTTCCTACGAGCAGTACTTC. Its translation is CASSPGTSGSYEQYF.

The count of this clone is one. V and J are TRBV5-4 and TRBJ2-7; D possibly corresponds to TRBD1 (6 bases). Trimming pared 4 bases from V and 0 bases from J, leaving 17 bases between. CDR1 SGHNT and CDR2 YYREEE come from the germline V gene (reference sequence). This CDR3 spans 16 amino acids. The CDR3: CASSPGHPKDSYEQYF. The CDR3 nucleotides are TGTGCCAGCAGCCCGGGACATCCAAAAGACTCCTACGAGCAGTACTTC.

The V and J genes are TRBV7-6 and TRBJ2-2; 7 bases are shared with TRBD1. Germline-derived CDR1 and CDR2 are SGHVS and FNYEAQ. This CDR3 region has 16 residues. The J segment lost 6 bases and the V segment lost 5 bases, leaving 12 bases of the junction unmatched. CDR3 DNA sequence: TGTGCCAGCAGCCCGAATTTTGGGCAGGGGGCCGGGGAGCTGTTTTTT. Translation: CASSPNFGQGAGELFF.

The J gene is TRBJ2-5, the V gene TRBV30, with D tentatively TRBD1 (5 bases). Germline lookup yields CDR1 GTSNPN and CDR2 SVGIG (reference sequence). The CDR3 is 13 amino acids. The V and J ends lost 1 base and 5 bases respectively, with 11 bases between them. The CDR3: CAWSGRDRETQYF. The CDR3 bases are TGTGCCTGGAGTGGCAGGGATCGGGAGACCCAGTACTTC. Looking up the rest from reference TRBV30 and TRBJ2-5 gives the full variable domain: SQTIHQWPATLVQPVGSPLSLECTVEGTSNPNLYWYRQAAGRGLQLLFYSVGIGQISSEVPQNLSASRPQDRQFILSSKKLLLSDSGFYLCAWSGRDRETQYFGPGTRLLVL.

The chain combines TRBV10-3 with TRBJ2-1; 10 positions agree with TRBD2. V lost 11 bases and J lost 8; bases outside the gene matches: 9. The CDR3 totals 13 residues. The germline V gene encodes CDR1 ENHRY and CDR2 SYGVKD. The CDR3 DNA follows: TGTGCCGCCAGCGGGGGGGCCGGGGATGAGCAGTTCTTC. This gives the protein CAASGGAGDEQFF.

The rearrangement uses TRBV7-8 and TRBJ2-4, with D possibly being TRBD2 (6 bases). CDR3 length: 14 residues. Germline loops: CDR1 SGHVS, CDR2 FQNEAQ. Trimming took 5 bases from V and 4 from J, leaving 12 bases between them. CDR3 amino acids: CASSLRREKNIQYF. Here the CDR3 DNA reads TGTGCCAGCAGCCTTCGGAGGGAGAAAAACATTCAGTACTTC.

This chain links TRBV19 with TRBJ1-5, with a possible D match to TRBD1 (6 bases). CDR1 is LNHDA and CDR2 is SQIVND in the germline V gene (reference sequence). V shed 5 bases and J shed 3 bases, with 11 bases lying between them. The CDR3 has 14 amino acids. CDR3 residues: CASSLNRDNQPQHF. For the CDR3, the DNA is TGTGCCAGTAGTCTCAACAGGGACAATCAGCCCCAGCATTTT.

The J gene is TRBJ2-2, the V gene TRBV5-5; 10 nucleotides match TRBD1. The CDR3 runs 16 residues. J was trimmed by 0 bases and V by 4 bases; bases with no gene match: 3. Germline V lookup: CDR1 SGHKS, CDR2 YYEKEE (reference sequence). CDR3 region: CASSAGTGANTGELFF. The CDR3 region has the DNA TGTGCCAGCAGCGCCGGGACAGGGGCGAACACCGGGGAGCTGTTTTTT.

This clone occurred a few times. This sequence joins TRBV7-2 and TRBJ2-3; D possibly corresponds to TRBD2 (6 bases). This CDR3 contains 15 residues. Per the germline V gene, CDR1 is SGHTA and CDR2 is FQGNSA. The V end lost 3 bases, the J end lost 3 bases, and 13 bases lay between the germline ends. The CDR3 DNA is TGTGCCAGCAGCTTCGTCTACGGGGGTACAGATACGCAGTATTTT. Translating it yields CASSFVYGGTDTQYF. Full variable domain (rest looked up from reference TRBV7-2 and TRBJ2-3): GAGVSQSPSNKVTEKGKDVELRCDPISGHTALYWYRQSLGQGLEFLIYFQGNSAPDKSGLPSDRFSAERTGGSVSTLTIQRTQQEDSAVYLCASSFVYGGTDTQYFGPGTRLTVL.

This clone came up a few times. This chain uses TRBV9 with TRBJ1-1; D may be TRBD1 (5 bases). Per germline, CDR1 SGDLS and CDR2 YYNGEE. This CDR3 contains 15 residues. Trimming took off 0 bases at V and 3 bases at J, with 12 bases between the two ends. CDR3 coding DNA: TGTGCCAGCAGCGTAGCACAGGCGGGGGACACTGAAGCTTTCTTT. Amino acid sequence: CASSVAQAGDTEAFF.

The rearrangement links TRBV5-1 to TRBJ2-2, with D unclear. The CDR3 extends over 14 amino acids. The germline V gene has CDR1 SGHRS and CDR2 YFSETQ. V lost 0 bases to trimming and J lost 5 bases, with 8 bases between them. The CDR3 spells CASSLAIQTGELFF. CDR3 nucleotide sequence: TGCGCCAGCAGCTTGGCCATTCAGACCGGGGAGCTGTTTTTT.

The gene calls are TRBV19 and TRBJ1-2, with 8 bases fitting TRBD1. V shed 7 bases and J 1 base; nucleotides not matched to a gene: 5. CDR3 length: 14 amino acids. CDR1 and CDR2 from the germline V gene are LNHDA and SQIVND (reference sequence). CDR3: CASMGQAYNYGYTF. The CDR3, as DNA: TGTGCCAGTATGGGACAGGCTTATAACTATGGCTACACCTTC.

The CDR3 region has the DNA TGTGCCAGCAGCCAAGAACAGACAAACCTTATGAACACTGAAGCTTTCTTT. It specifies CASSQEQTNLMNTEAFF. V usage is TRBV4-2 and J usage is TRBJ1-1; D not resolved. Trimming took 0 bases from V and 0 from J, leaving 14 bases between them. CDR3 length: 17 residues. Germline CDR1 and CDR2: LGHNA and YNFKEQ.

This rearrangement joins TRBV28 to TRBJ2-2, with 8 bases identical to TRBD2. Losses at the gene ends were 6 bases for V and 7 bases for J; bases not matched to a gene: 4. This CDR3 is built from 13 residues. Germline V gene lookup returns CDR1 MDHEN and CDR2 SYDVKM. CDR3: CASSLAGNGELFF. In DNA form, the CDR3 reads TGTGCCAGCAGCTTAGCGGGAAACGGGGAGCTGTTTTTT.